The sequence of this T cell receptor (beta chain) was determined in a study of blood T cell repertoires in COVID-19. With V trimmed by 0 bases and J by 5 bases, 2 bases remained unmatched. The CDR3 is 15 residues long. The germline V gene encodes CDR1 SGHKS and CDR2 YYEKEE (reference sequence). Original methodology: Estimates of nucleated cell counts were drawn from the amplification of reference gene primers. The assay was immunoSEQ multiplex PCR, and TCRdb's table has in-frame clones only and misses some. The DNA was the basis for D and trimming; V, J and clone size are from that table. The sample has roughly 40,000 clones, 75% to 90% seen once; the top ten hold 1% to 1.5%.

The chain links TRBV5-5 to TRBJ2-2; TRBD1 matches 9 bases. This clonotype was sampled from a woman between 35 and 50 years old with acute or convalescent COVID-19. Specimen: peripheral blood. The CDR3 nucleotides read TGTGCCAGCAGCTTGGACAGGGGGCGTACCGGGGAGCTGTTTTTT. It yields the protein CASSLDRGRTGELFF.